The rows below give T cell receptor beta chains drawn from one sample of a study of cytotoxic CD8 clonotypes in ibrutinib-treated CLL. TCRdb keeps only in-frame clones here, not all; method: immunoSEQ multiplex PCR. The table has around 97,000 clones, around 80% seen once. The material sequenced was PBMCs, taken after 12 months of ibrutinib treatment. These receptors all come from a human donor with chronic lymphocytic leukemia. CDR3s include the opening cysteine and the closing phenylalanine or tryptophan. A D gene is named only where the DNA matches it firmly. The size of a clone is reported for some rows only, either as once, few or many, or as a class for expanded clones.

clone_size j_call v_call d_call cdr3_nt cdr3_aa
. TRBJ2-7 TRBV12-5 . TGTGCTAGTGGTTTGGATCAAGGGGTGGGCGAGCAGTACTTC CASGLDQGVGEQYF
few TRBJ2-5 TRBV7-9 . TGTGCCAGCAGCTTAGGGAGACAGGTCCAAGAGACCCAGTACTTC CASSLGRQVQETQYF
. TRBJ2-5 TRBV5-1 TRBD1 TGCGCCAGCAGCCCCCAGGGGGCCCCACAAGAGACCCAGTACTTC CASSPQGAPQETQYF
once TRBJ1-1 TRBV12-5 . TGTGCTAGTGGTTTCCCCTCGAGGGGAAACACTGAAGCTTTCTTT CASGFPSRGNTEAFF
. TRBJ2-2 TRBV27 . TGTGCCAGCAGTTTTTTAGGCGGGGAGCTGTTTTTT CASSFLGGELFF
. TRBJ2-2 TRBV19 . TGTGCCAGTAGTATCCTGGGCGGGGAGCTGTTTTTT CASSILGGELFF
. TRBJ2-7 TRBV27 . TGTGCCAGCAGAGGAGCAGGGAACTACGAGCAGTACTTC CASRGAGNYEQYF
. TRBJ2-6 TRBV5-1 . TGCGCCAGCAGCCCACAGGGATCTGGGGCCAACGTCCTGACTTTC CASSPQGSGANVLTF
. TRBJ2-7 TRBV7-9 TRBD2 TGTGCCAGCAGCTCGTCCGGGACTAGCAACGAGCAGTACTTC CASSSSGTSNEQYF
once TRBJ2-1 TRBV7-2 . TGTGCCAGCAGCTCCGTCACAGGGTGGGACAATGAGCAGTTCTTC CASSSVTGWDNEQFF
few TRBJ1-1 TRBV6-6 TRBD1 TGTGCCAGCAGTACGGGACAGGGGAACACTGAAGCTTTCTTT CASSTGQGNTEAFF
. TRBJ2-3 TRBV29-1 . TGCAGCGCCCTCAGATCCCGACATAATATTACAGATACGCAGTATTTT CSALRSRHNITDTQYF
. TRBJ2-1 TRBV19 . TGTGCCAGTAGCTCCGGGAGGGGACAGCCCATAACGAACTACAATGAGCAGTTCTTC CASSSGRGQPITNYNEQFF
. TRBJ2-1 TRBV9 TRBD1 TGTGCCAGCAGCGTACAGGGACAGCCGAACAATGAGCAGTTCTTC CASSVQGQPNNEQFF
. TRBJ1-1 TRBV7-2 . TGTGCCAGCATCCCGCGGGGTGGGTCGAACACTGAAGCTTTCTTT CASIPRGGSNTEAFF
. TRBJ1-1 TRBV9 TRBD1 TGTGCCAGCAGCGTACAGGGGGGCCACACTGAAGCTTTCTTT CASSVQGGHTEAFF
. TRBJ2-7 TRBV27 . TGTGCCAGCAGTTTATATGCGGTACGGGGTTCCTACGAGCAGTACTTC CASSLYAVRGSYEQYF
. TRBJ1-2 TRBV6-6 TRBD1 TGTGCCAGCACATCCCTCGACAGGGGGTATGGCTACACCTTC CASTSLDRGYGYTF
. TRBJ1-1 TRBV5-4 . TGTGCCAGCAGCTTCAACAAGCCGGGGGGGAACACTGAAGCTTTCTTT CASSFNKPGGNTEAFF
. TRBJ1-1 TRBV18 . TGTGCCAGCTCACCGAGCTCAATTGGGGAAGCTTTCTTT CASSPSSIGEAFF
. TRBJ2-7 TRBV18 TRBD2 TGTGCCAGCTCTCCCTACGCGGGGGTAGGCGAGCAGTACTTC CASSPYAGVGEQYF
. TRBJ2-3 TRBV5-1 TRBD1 TGCGCCAGCAGCTCCGGGACAGGGACAGATACGCAGTATTTT CASSSGTGTDTQYF
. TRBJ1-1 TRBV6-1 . TGTGCCAGCAGTGTTCCGGGGGTGTACACTGAAGCTTTCTTT CASSVPGVYTEAFF
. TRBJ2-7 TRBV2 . TGTGCCAGCAGTGAAAGCAGTGCCTACGAGCAGTACTTC CASSESSAYEQYF
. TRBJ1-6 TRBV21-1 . TGTGCCAGCAGCAAAGTTAGATACGGGGACAGGGGGCGTTCACCCCTCCACTTT CASSKVRYGDRGRSPLHF
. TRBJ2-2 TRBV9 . TGTGCCAGCAGCGTAGACCCTGGGACCAACACCGGGGAGCTGTTTTTT CASSVDPGTNTGELFF
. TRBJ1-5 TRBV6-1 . TGTGCCAGCAGTGAAGCGACTCGCAATCAGCCCCAGCATTTT CASSEATRNQPQHF
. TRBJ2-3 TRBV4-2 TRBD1 TGTGCCAGCAGCCAAGACCCAGGGACAGGCACAGATACGCAGTATTTT CASSQDPGTGTDTQYF
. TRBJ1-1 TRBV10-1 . TGCGCCAGCAGTGAGTCTTCAGGGAACACTGAAGCTTTCTTT CASSESSGNTEAFF
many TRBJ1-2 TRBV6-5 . TGTGCCAGCGGGGGGGGCGCTGGCTATGGCTACACCTTC CASGGGAGYGYTF
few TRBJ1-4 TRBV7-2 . TGTGCCAGCAGCTTACAGGGCTATAATGAAAAACTGTTTTTT CASSLQGYNEKLFF
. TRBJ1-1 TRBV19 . TGTGCCAGTAGTATAGATTCCCCAAGGAACTCCTGGGCGTCAGTCAGTGGTACTGAAGCTTTCTTT CASSIDSPRNSWASVSGTEAFF
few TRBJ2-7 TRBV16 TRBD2 TGTGCCAGCAGCCAATCGCCAGGACTAGCGGGGGTCTCCTACGAGCAGTACTTC CASSQSPGLAGVSYEQYF
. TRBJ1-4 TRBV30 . TGTGCCTGGAGTGTAAACTCCGGGGGACTGTTTTTT CAWSVNSGGLFF
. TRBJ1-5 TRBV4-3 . TGCGCCAGCAGACCTACTGCGTATAGCAATCAGCCCCAGCATTTT CASRPTAYSNQPQHF
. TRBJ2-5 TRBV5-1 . TGCGCCAGCAGCTTACGTGGAGAGACCCAGTACTTC CASSLRGETQYF
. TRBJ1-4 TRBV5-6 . TGTGCCAGCAGCTCGTCCTCTGGCATAGGAAATGAAAAACTGTTTTTT CASSSSSGIGNEKLFF
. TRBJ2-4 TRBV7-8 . TGTGCCAGCAGCTTAGGCGGTCGGGTGGTCCTAGCCAAAAACATTCAGTACTTC CASSLGGRVVLAKNIQYF
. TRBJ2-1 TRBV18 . TGTGCCAGCTCACCTGGCTCCTACAATGAGCAGTTCTTC CASSPGSYNEQFF
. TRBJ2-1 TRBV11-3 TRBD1 TGTGCCAGCAGCCCCCGGACAGGTAAGGGGGACAATGAGCAGTTCTTC CASSPRTGKGDNEQFF
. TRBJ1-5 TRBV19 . TGTGCCAGTAGTATTATAGGCGGCAGGGAGGGCAATCAGCCCCAGCATTTT CASSIIGGREGNQPQHF
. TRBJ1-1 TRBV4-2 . TGTGCCAGCAGCCAAGGAGGGGGGGCAGTAGCTTTCTTT CASSQGGGAVAFF
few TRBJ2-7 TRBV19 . TGTGCCAGTAGTACGAGGGGAGGTGAGCAGTACTTC CASSTRGGEQYF
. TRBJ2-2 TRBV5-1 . TGCGCCAGCAGCCTGTACCCCCCTGGGGCTGGGAACGCCGGGGAGCTGTTTTTT CASSLYPPGAGNAGELFF
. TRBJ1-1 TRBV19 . TGTGCCAGTAGCGGTCTGACTGGGAACACTGAAGCTTTCTTT CASSGLTGNTEAFF
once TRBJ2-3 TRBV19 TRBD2 TGTGCCAGTAGTGGGGGAGCGGGGGGGCCACAAGATACGCAGTATTTT CASSGGAGGPQDTQYF
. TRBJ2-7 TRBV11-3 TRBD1 TGTGCCAGCAGCCTCACAGGGGCCTCCTACGAGCAGTACTTC CASSLTGASYEQYF
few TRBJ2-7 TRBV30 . TGTGCCTGGAGGACGGAGCGACTCAGTCTGGGCGAGCAGTACTTC CAWRTERLSLGEQYF
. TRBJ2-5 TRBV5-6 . . CASSFGPGHHQETQYF
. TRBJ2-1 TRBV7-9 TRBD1 TGTGCCAGCAGCTTCGGACAGGACCGAGGGCTCTTC CASSFGQDRGLF
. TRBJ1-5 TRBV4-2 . TGTGCCAGCAGCCAAGGTGTAGGGAATCAGCCCCAGCATTTT CASSQGVGNQPQHF
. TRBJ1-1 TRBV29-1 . TGCAGCGTTTTTTCAGGCCGGAACACTGAAGCTTTCTTT CSVFSGRNTEAFF
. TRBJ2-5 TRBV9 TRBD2 TGTGCCAGCAGCGTAGGGACTAGCGGGGGGGCAGAGACCCAGTACTTC CASSVGTSGGAETQYF
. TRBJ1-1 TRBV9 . TGTGCCAGCAGCTTAACAGGGCACACTGAAGCTTTCTTT CASSLTGHTEAFF
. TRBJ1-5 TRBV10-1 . TGCGCCAGCAATCTCGGTCAGCCCCAGCATTTT CASNLGQPQHF
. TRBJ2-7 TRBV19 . TGTGCCAGTAGTACAGGTCGCGCCTACGAGCAGTACTTC CASSTGRAYEQYF
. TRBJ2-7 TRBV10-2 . TGCGCCAGCGGGGGTGGGGTCAACGAGCAGTACTTC CASGGGVNEQYF
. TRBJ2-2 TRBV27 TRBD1 TGTGCCAGCAGACGGACAGGACTCGGGGAGCTGTTTTTT CASRRTGLGELFF
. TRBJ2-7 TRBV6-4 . TGTGCCAGCAGTGAGCTCCGCCCGAGCCCCTACGAGCAGTACTTC CASSELRPSPYEQYF